These 26 T cell receptor beta chains were all obtained from the same sample, sequenced in a study of blood T cell repertoires in COVID-19. Sequencing used immunoSEQ multiplex PCR; TCRdb keeps in-frame clones, though not all of them. The data hold under 85,000 clones, with 81% observed a single time. The sample comprised peripheral blood. The receptors here all came from a man older than 75 with acute or convalescent COVID-19.

The rearrangement joins TRBV2 to TRBJ1-1, with 9 bases fitting TRBD1. Germline assignment: CDR1 SNHLY and CDR2 FYNNEI. V shed 6 bases and J 4 bases; nucleotides not matched to a gene: 0. CDR3 size: 12 residues. As DNA, the CDR3 is TGTGCCAGCAGGGGACAGGGCACTGAAGCTTTCTTT. Protein product: CASRGQGTEAFF.

The chain couples TRBV7-2 to TRBJ2-1; 10 bases line up with TRBD2. The CDR3 has 14 residues. Germline CDR1 reads SGHTA; CDR2 reads FQGNSA. V shed 2 bases and J 9 bases; nucleotides not matched to a gene: 4. The CDR3 coding sequence is TGTGCCAGCAGCTTACCAGCGGGGGGGCCTGAGCAGTTCTTC. Its protein is CASSLPAGGPEQFF.

The rearrangement links TRBV10-3 to TRBJ2-7; a weak D match, TRBD1 (5 bases). The V gene lost 4 bases and the J gene lost 4 bases, with 14 bases spanning the gap. The CDR3 covers 14 residues. Germline loops: CDR1 ENHRY, CDR2 SYGVKD. The CDR3 region has the DNA TGTGCCATCAGTGCGACTTCTGACAGTTACGAGCAGTACTTC. Translated, it gives CAISATSDSYEQYF.

This chain links TRBV11-2 with TRBJ2-5; the D gene is possibly TRBD1 (6 bases). CDR1 is SGHAT and CDR2 is FQNNGV in the germline V gene. This CDR3 comprises 14 residues. V lost 5 bases to trimming and J lost 6 bases, with 16 bases between them. The CDR3 nucleotides read TGTGCCAGCAGCACAATACAGGGTCTACAGACCCAGTACTTC. As protein: CASSTIQGLQTQYF.

This clone showed up just once. This sequence joins TRBV4-1 and TRBJ1-5; D gene uncertain. The germline CDR1 and CDR2 sequences are MGHRA and YSYEKL. Trimming took off 4 bases at V and 6 bases at J, with 16 bases between the two ends. This CDR3 is 15 amino acids long. CDR3 nucleotides: TGCGCCAGCAGCCTTTCTCAGGAGGGATTTCAGCCCCAGCATTTT. Translated: CASSLSQEGFQPQHF.

The V and J genes are TRBV5-6 and TRBJ2-2, with a weak D call TRBD1 (5 bases). CDR3 length: 15 residues. CDR1 SGHDT and CDR2 YYEEEE come from the germline V gene. The V end was cut by 0 bases, the J end by 4 bases, with 10 bases between. The CDR3 spells CASSLDRHGTGELFF. CDR3 coding DNA: TGTGCCAGCAGCTTGGACAGGCATGGCACCGGGGAGCTGTTTTTT.

There are a few counts of this clone. The chain couples TRBV9 to TRBJ2-5; 9 bases match TRBD2. CDR3 size: 14 residues. The trim removed 2 bases at V and 6 bases at J, leaving 5 bases unmatched. The germline CDR1 and CDR2 sequences are SGDLS and YYNGEE. CDR3 region: CASSVSGSIQTQYF. DNA for the CDR3: TGTGCCAGCAGCGTTAGCGGGAGCATTCAGACCCAGTACTTC.

This chain links TRBV18 with TRBJ2-3; 10 bases are a match to TRBD1. The germline V gene encodes CDR1 KGHSH and CDR2 LQKENI. V gave up 5 bases and J gave up 5 bases; unmatched junction bases: 4. The CDR3 loop spans 14 amino acids. This CDR3 is CASSSGTGEDTQYF. CDR3 sequence (DNA): TGTGCCAGCTCATCCGGGACAGGGGAAGATACGCAGTATTTT.

The rearrangement uses TRBV11-2 and TRBJ2-7; 11 bases fit TRBD2. The CDR3 loop spans 14 amino acids. Per germline, CDR1 SGHAT and CDR2 FQNNGV. V shed 5 bases and J 12 bases; nucleotides not matched to a gene: 12. The CDR3 sequence is CASSPSGGPGRGYF. The DNA of the CDR3 is TGTGCCAGCAGCCCTAGCGGGGGGCCCGGGCGGGGGTACTTC.

J is TRBJ2-5 and V is TRBV15, with a weak D call TRBD1 (6 bases). The CDR3 totals 14 residues. Germline values: CDR1 LNHNV, CDR2 YYDKDF (reference sequence). Trimming stripped 5 bases from V and 4 bases from J, with 14 bases between. This chain's CDR3 is CATSSLTGGETQYF. The CDR3 coding sequence is TGTGCCACCAGCTCCTTGACAGGAGGAGAGACCCAGTACTTC.

The chain recombines TRBV4-1 with TRBJ2-6; TRBD1 matches at 9 bases. V trimming: 6 bases; J trimming: 1 base; junction bases outside the gene matches: 10. The CDR3 totals 18 residues. CDR1 MGHRA and CDR2 YSYEKL come from the germline V gene. The DNA for the CDR3 is TGCGCCAGCAGGCGAACGGCACAGGGGGCGTCTGGGGCCAACGTCCTGACTTTC. Translating it yields CASRRTAQGASGANVLTF.

V is TRBV28 and J is TRBJ1-2; weak D call: TRBD1 (5 bases). The CDR3 is 12 amino acids. Germline CDR1 MDHEN, CDR2 SYDVKM. With 2 bases removed from V and 8 bases from J, the gap between germline ends came to 9 bases. The CDR3: CASSLTGGGYTF. The CDR3 coding sequence is TGTGCCAGCAGTTTAACCGGGGGAGGCTACACCTTC.

This chain links TRBV5-1 with TRBJ1-2; weak D call: TRBD1 (5 bases). Germline loops: CDR1 SGHRS, CDR2 YFSETQ. Trimming removed 5 bases at V and 4 bases at J, with 12 bases between. The CDR3 is 13 amino acids. The CDR3 bases are TGCGCCAGCAGGGGGGGACGGGGCTATGGCTACACCTTC. This encodes CASRGGRGYGYTF.

In nucleotides, the CDR3 is TGTGCCAGCTCACCACTGCCGGGACAAAGCTACGAGCAGTACTTC. It yields the protein CASSPLPGQSYEQYF. The rearrangement links TRBV18 to TRBJ2-7, with D possibly matching TRBD1 (6 bases). The CDR3 covers 15 residues. The germline gives CDR1 KGHSH, CDR2 LQKENI. The V end was cut by 1 base, the J end by 3 bases, with 13 bases between.

The chain employs TRBV19 and TRBJ1-5; D not certain. Deletions cut 5 bases from V and 7 bases from J, with 9 bases between. In germline, CDR1 is LNHDA, CDR2 SQIVND (reference sequence). This CDR3 is 12 amino acids long. CDR3 DNA: TGTGCCAGTAGTTCCAGAACACAGCCCCAGCATTTT. Translating it yields CASSSRTQPQHF.

This chain joins TRBV7-8 and TRBJ2-2; a possible D gene is TRBD2 (6 bases). CDR1 and CDR2 (germline): SGHVS, FQNEAQ. This CDR3 has 15 residues. Deletions cut 0 bases from V and 4 bases from J, with 9 bases between. Written as DNA, the CDR3 is TGTGCCAGCAGCTTAGCTAGCGGAATCACCGGGGAGCTGTTTTTT. Its protein is CASSLASGITGELFF.

The chain carries TRBV5-1 and TRBJ2-7, with 10 bases aligning to TRBD2. Looked up from germline, CDR1 is SGHRS and CDR2 is YFSETQ. The J segment lost 1 base and the V segment lost 6 bases, leaving 4 bases of the junction unmatched. The CDR3 runs to 14 residues. The CDR3 sequence: CASTLLAGSYEQYF. Written as DNA, the CDR3 is TGCGCCAGCACCTTACTAGCGGGGTCCTACGAGCAGTACTTC.

This chain joins TRBV7-2 and TRBJ1-2; maybe TRBD1 (6 bases). The CDR3 has 14 residues. V dropped 5 bases and J dropped 7 bases, with 17 bases sitting between them. Germline-derived CDR1 and CDR2 are SGHTA and FQGNSA. The CDR3 region is CASSPRYLGGGYTF. As DNA, the CDR3 is TGTGCCAGCAGCCCCCGATACCTAGGGGGTGGCTACACCTTC.

This chain uses TRBV3-1 (or the pseudogene TRBV3-2) with TRBJ2-1, with TRBD1 matching 8 bases. From germline, CDR1 is LGHDT and CDR2 YNNKEL (reference sequence). The V segment lost 1 base and the J segment 5 bases; nucleotides outside the gene matches: 10. This CDR3 has 17 residues. In nucleotides, the CDR3 is TGTGCCAGCAGCCAAGTGGGACAGGAGCGGTACAACAATGAGCAGTTCTTC. Translation: CASSQVGQERYNNEQFF.

V gene TRBV7-2 combines with J gene TRBJ1-3, with no clear D. The length of the CDR3 is 14 residues. CDR1 and CDR2 (germline): SGHTA, FQGNSA. With 5 bases removed from V and 1 base from J, the gap between germline ends came to 9 bases. The CDR3 DNA reads TGTGCCAGCAGCCTCGGAGGGTCTGGAAACACCATATATTTT. Translated, it gives CASSLGGSGNTIYF.

V is TRBV5-1 and J is TRBJ2-1; 15 nucleotides align to TRBD2. The germline V gene has CDR1 SGHRS and CDR2 YFSETQ. The V segment lost 4 bases and the J segment 0 bases; nucleotides outside the gene matches: 5. This CDR3 is 18 amino acids long. The DNA for the CDR3 is TGCGCCAGCAGCCCGGGACTAGCGGGAGGCCGCTCCTACAATGAGCAGTTCTTC. This sequence encodes CASSPGLAGGRSYNEQFF. Combining the CDR3 with reference TRBV5-1 and TRBJ2-1 gives the whole variable domain KAGVTQTPRYLIKTRGQQVTLSCSPISGHRSVSWYQQTPGQGLQFLFEYFSETQRNKGNFPGRFSGRQFSNSRSEMNVSTLELGDSALYLCASSPGLAGGRSYNEQFFGPGTRLTVL.

The genes are TRBV5-8 and TRBJ2-1; 13 positions agree with TRBD2. The CDR3 covers 16 residues. CDR1 and CDR2 from the germline V gene are SGHTS and YDEGEE. With V trimmed by 4 bases and J by 3 bases, 4 bases remained unmatched. The CDR3 is CASSNGLAGVYNEQFF. Written as DNA, the CDR3 is TGTGCCAGCAGCAACGGACTAGCGGGGGTCTACAATGAGCAGTTCTTC. The variable domain in full, with the rest retrieved from reference TRBV5-8 and TRBJ2-1, is EAGVTQSPTHLIKTRGQQATLRCSPISGHTSVYWYQQALGLGLQFLLWYDEGEERNRGNFPPRFSGRQFPNYSSELNVNALELEDSALYLCASSNGLAGVYNEQFFGPGTRLTVL.

The chain is built from TRBV5-5 and TRBJ2-3, with TRBD2 matching over 7 bases. Trimming took 3 bases from V and 0 from J; bases not matched to a gene: 7. Germline values: CDR1 SGHKS, CDR2 YYEKEE (reference sequence). This CDR3 has 16 amino acids. CDR3 in amino acids: CASSSPGSGSTDTQYF. The CDR3 nucleotides are TGTGCCAGCAGCTCCCCTGGTAGCGGGAGCACAGATACGCAGTATTTT.

This chain connects TRBV6-1 to TRBJ1-6; D perhaps matches TRBD1 (6 bases). Germline V CDR1 and CDR2: MNHNS, SASEGT. Trimming pared 2 bases from V and 9 bases from J, leaving 11 bases between. CDR3 size: 14 residues. CDR3 in amino acids: CASSEMDRRSPLHF. CDR3 DNA: TGTGCCAGCAGTGAAATGGACAGACGTTCACCCCTCCACTTT.

The V and J genes are TRBV9 and TRBJ2-6; no definite D call. The V gene lost 0 bases and the J gene lost 2 bases, with 6 bases spanning the gap. The CDR3 is 15 amino acids. From germline, CDR1 is SGDLS and CDR2 YYNGEE. The CDR3 sequence is CASSVGRTGANVLTF. The CDR3 DNA reads TGTGCCAGCAGCGTAGGCAGGACTGGGGCCAACGTCCTGACTTTC.

The genes are TRBV27 and TRBJ2-1, with a possible D match to TRBD1 (5 bases). Trimming took off 2 bases at V and 4 bases at J, with 12 bases between the two ends. The germline V gene has CDR1 MNHEY and CDR2 SMNVEV (reference sequence). There are 15 residues in the CDR3. The CDR3 sequence: CASSLGASPYNEQFF. Written as DNA, the CDR3 is TGTGCCAGCAGTTTAGGGGCTAGTCCGTACAATGAGCAGTTCTTC.